This paragraph covers one TCR beta chain sequence. Its antigen is still unknown. At one boundary the junction diverges from the germline segment, which might be a read error. Clones were sequenced by immunoSEQ multiplex PCR, and TCRdb holds only the in-frame ones, with some missing. The sample lists under 200,000 clones; roughly 90% were seen once. The CDR3 is 15 amino acids. CDR1 is SGHVS and CDR2 is FQNEAQ in the germline V gene. These data belong to a study of cytomegalovirus exposure and HLA in healthy donors. Notes on the study in general: Overall, some 160 TCR beta chains were annotated as cytomegalovirus-associated.

Sample: PBMCs. This chain joins TRBV7-8 and TRBJ1-1, with 8 bases aligning to TRBD1. This TCR came from a woman in her twenties or thirties in good health and CMV-seronegative. CDR3 sequence reads: CASSLAGQVNTEAFF. DNA of the CDR3: TGTGCCAGCAGCCTAGCGGGACAGGTGAACACTGAAGCTTTCTTT.